One and the same sample provided the 30 T cell receptor beta chains below, sequenced in a study of CD8 T cells in Susac syndrome. After extraction with the RNeasy kit, roughly 0.45 to 1 ug of the RNA was reverse transcribed using random hexamers. From the immunoSEQ multiplex PCR reads, TCRdb called clonotypes with MiXCR, one entry per CDR3 protein. The sample records about 210,000 distinct CDR3 sequences, nearly 97% being singletons. Sequencing input: CD4+ T cells from PBMCs. These receptors originate from a human donor with multiple sclerosis.

This clonotype was observed once. CDR3 in amino acids: CASSPGLAMWADTQYF. The CDR3 region has the DNA TGTGCCAGCAGCCCTGGACTAGCGATGTGGGCAGATACGCAGTATTTT. V usage is TRBV6-2 or TRBV6-3 and J usage is TRBJ2-3, with 9 nucleotides matching TRBD2. Germline lookup yields CDR1 MNHEY and CDR2 SVGEGT. Losses at the gene ends were 6 bases for V and 4 bases for J; bases not matched to a gene: 11. This CDR3 contains 16 residues.

The rearrangement links TRBV30 to TRBJ2-7; the match to TRBD2 covers 13 bases. The germline CDR1 and CDR2 sequences are GTSNPN and SVGIG (reference sequence). V was clipped by 0 bases and J by 4 bases; unmatched bases: 3. CDR3 size: 15 residues. This CDR3 is CAWSVRTSGSYEQYF. CDR3 DNA: TGTGCCTGGAGTGTACGGACTAGCGGGAGTTACGAGCAGTACTTC.

The rearrangement links TRBV5-1 to TRBJ2-5, with 8 bases that match TRBD2. The CDR3 has 16 amino acids. Germline CDR1 and CDR2: SGHRS and YFSETQ. V lost 0 bases, J lost 5 bases, and 9 bases stayed unmatched. This CDR3 is CASSLDSGTPRETQYF. For the CDR3, the DNA is TGCGCCAGCAGCTTGGATAGCGGGACTCCCAGGGAGACCCAGTACTTC.

The genes are TRBV29-1 and TRBJ1-1; a weak D match, TRBD1 (6 bases). Germline CDR1 SQVTM, CDR2 ANQGSEA. The CDR3 consists of 11 residues. Trimming stripped 6 bases from V and 10 bases from J, with 15 bases between. The chain's CDR3 is CSVARGAGAFF. The CDR3 bases are TGCAGCGTCGCTAGGGGGGCTGGAGCTTTCTTT. Full variable domain (rest looked up from reference TRBV29-1 and TRBJ1-1): SAVISQKPSRDICQRGTSLTIQCQVDSQVTMMFWYRQQPGQSLTLIATANQGSEATYESGFVIDKFPISRPNLTFSTLTVSNMSPEDSSIYLCSVARGAGAFFGQGTRLTVV.

This rearrangement joins TRBV20-1 to TRBJ2-2; D gene unclear. Looked up from germline, CDR1 is DFQATT and CDR2 is SNEGSKA (reference sequence). The CDR3 runs to 14 residues. V was cut by 2 bases and J by 6 bases, with 13 bases left in between. The CDR3 DNA reads as TGCAGTGCTAGACGAAGGGATTACCCCGGGGAGCTGTTTTTT. Protein product: CSARRRDYPGELFF.

The chain combines TRBV29-1 with TRBJ1-2; D remains ambiguous. V lost 2 bases and J lost 4, with 11 bases in between. CDR3 length: 13 residues. Germline lookup yields CDR1 SQVTM and CDR2 ANQGSEA. Here the CDR3 DNA reads TGCAGCGTTGAATTCCGGGCGGTCTATGGCTACACCTTC. This gives the protein CSVEFRAVYGYTF.

The chain couples TRBV6-1 to TRBJ1-1; unclear D gene. This CDR3 region has 14 residues. Germline V CDR1 and CDR2: MNHNS, SASEGT. V lost 3 bases and J lost 4, with 12 bases in between. CDR3 in DNA: TGTGCCAGCAGTGAGCAGCCATCCCCCACTGAAGCTTTCTTT. This gives the protein CASSEQPSPTEAFF.

V is TRBV7-9 and J is TRBJ2-7; the D gene is possibly TRBD1 (6 bases). V shed 5 bases and J shed 6 bases, with 23 bases lying between them. There are 16 residues in the CDR3. Germline V gives CDR1 SEHNR, CDR2 FQNEAQ (reference sequence). DNA of the CDR3: TGTGCCAGCAGCGCAACAACGGGCAGGGGTCATACCGAGCAGTACTTC. This codes for CASSATTGRGHTEQYF.

This chain links TRBV14 with TRBJ2-1; a possible D gene is TRBD2 (6 bases). The CDR3 runs to 16 residues. Germline V gene lookup returns CDR1 SGHDN and CDR2 FVKESK. V shed 4 bases and J shed 3 bases, with 16 bases lying between them. Here the CDR3 reads CASSPWAGSVYNEQFF. The CDR3, as DNA: TGTGCCAGCAGCCCGTGGGCGGGGTCCGTCTACAATGAGCAGTTCTTC.

CDR3 in DNA: TGTGCCAGCAGCCGAGGTGGTGTTGATGAGCAGTTCTTC. Residues: CASSRGGVDEQFF. The chain couples TRBV3-1 to TRBJ2-1; no clear D gene. Germline CDR1 LGHDT, CDR2 YNNKEL (reference sequence). The CDR3 extends over 13 amino acids. V lost 4 bases and J 8 bases, leaving 12 bases between the germline ends.

V and J are TRBV30 and TRBJ2-1; D may correspond to TRBD1 or TRBD2 (5 bases each). Germline CDR1 GTSNPN, CDR2 SVGIG (reference sequence). The CDR3 loop spans 12 amino acids. Trimming left V 0 bases short and J 9 bases short, with 9 bases between. The CDR3 DNA reads as TGTGCCTGGAGTGTACGAGGGGTTGAGCAGTTCTTC. Translated, it gives CAWSVRGVEQFF.

V gene TRBV24-1 combines with J gene TRBJ2-5, with D possibly matching TRBD2 (5 bases). The CDR3 has 15 residues. Trimming took 2 bases from V and 5 from J, leaving 14 bases between them. CDR1 KGHDR and CDR2 SFDVKD come from the germline V gene. The CDR3 loop reads CATSDSTGVRETQYF. The CDR3 region has the DNA TGTGCCACCAGTGATTCCACCGGGGTAAGGGAGACCCAGTACTTC.

CDR3 protein: CASSLRVGSDEQYF. The CDR3 bases are TGTGCCAGCAGCTTAAGGGTAGGCTCGGACGAGCAGTACTTC. The J gene is TRBJ2-7, the V gene TRBV13, with D unresolved. The CDR3 has 14 residues. Trimming removed 2 bases from V and 5 bases from J, with 13 bases in between. Germline V gene data show CDR1 as PRHDT and CDR2 as FYEKMQ (reference sequence).

This chain connects TRBV7-2 to TRBJ2-3, with D uncertain. The CDR3 runs to 14 residues. The germline CDR1 and CDR2 sequences are SGHTA and FQGNSA. V shed 1 base and J shed 2 bases, with 7 bases lying between them. The CDR3 protein is CASSLDVFTDTQYF. In DNA, the CDR3 is TGTGCCAGCAGCTTAGATGTCTTCACAGATACGCAGTATTTT.

The V call is TRBV12-3 or TRBV12-4, the J call TRBJ2-1, with 14 bases identical to TRBD2. This CDR3 region has 17 residues. Losses at the gene ends were 7 bases for V and 6 bases for J; bases not matched to a gene: 11. The CDR3: CASIVGGTSGSRNEQFF. CDR3 DNA: TGTGCCAGCATAGTGGGAGGGACTAGCGGGAGCCGCAATGAGCAGTTCTTC.

V and J are TRBV15 and TRBJ1-2; tentatively, D is TRBD1 (5 bases). The CDR3 covers 16 residues. Trimming pared 3 bases from V and 2 bases from J, leaving 16 bases between. Germline CDR1 is LNHNV and CDR2 is YYDKDF (reference sequence). CDR3 bases: TGTGCCACCAGCAGGGGACTGGCTGCTCAAAACTATGGCTACACCTTC. Translation: CATSRGLAAQNYGYTF.

With respect to this clonotype: Its ends do not fully match the called genes, so a read error is possible. The rearrangement joins TRBV29-1 to TRBJ1-5, with D possibly being TRBD1 (6 bases). Germline CDR1 is SQVTM and CDR2 is ANQGSEA. This CDR3 is 12 amino acids long. The CDR3, as DNA: TGCAGCGTGGAAGAGGGGGGTCAGCCCCAGCATTTT. Amino acid sequence: CSVEEGGQPQHF.

V is TRBV2 and J is TRBJ1-5; D is possibly TRBD1 (6 bases). This CDR3 contains 13 residues. Per germline, CDR1 SNHLY and CDR2 FYNNEI. With 4 bases removed from V and 5 bases from J, the gap between germline ends came to 9 bases. CDR3 region: CASSVQGYQPQHF. In DNA form, the CDR3 reads TGTGCCAGCAGTGTACAGGGTTATCAGCCCCAGCATTTT. Combining the CDR3 with reference TRBV2 and TRBJ1-5 gives the whole variable domain EPEVTQTPSHQVTQMGQEVILRCVPISNHLYFYWYRQILGQKVEFLVSFYNNEISEKSEIFDDQFSVERPDGSNFTLKIRSTKLEDSAMYFCASSVQGYQPQHFGDGTRLSIL.

The V and J genes are TRBV5-1 and TRBJ2-3, with D possibly matching TRBD1 (5 bases). Germline CDR1 reads SGHRS; CDR2 reads YFSETQ. The CDR3 covers 16 residues. Trimming removed 0 bases from V and 3 bases from J, with 14 bases in between. The CDR3 reads CASSLEHRHRTDTQYF. As DNA, the CDR3 is TGCGCCAGCAGCTTGGAGCACAGACACAGGACAGATACGCAGTATTTT. The complete variable domain, with remaining parts taken from reference TRBV5-1 and TRBJ2-3, reads KAGVTQTPRYLIKTRGQQVTLSCSPISGHRSVSWYQQTPGQGLQFLFEYFSETQRNKGNFPGRFSGRQFSNSRSEMNVSTLELGDSALYLCASSLEHRHRTDTQYFGPGTRLTVL.

CDR3 DNA sequence: TGTGCCAGCAGTGCCGAGAATACGCAGTATTTT. Its protein product is CASSAENTQYF. The chain combines TRBV2 with TRBJ2-3; no firm D call. Trimming stripped 4 bases from V and 7 bases from J, with 6 bases between. Germline V gene data show CDR1 as SNHLY and CDR2 as FYNNEI. The CDR3 extends over 11 amino acids.

This rearrangement joins TRBV10-3 to TRBJ1-2; D gene uncertain. Between the trimmed V and J ends, which lost 0 bases and 8 bases, there was a span of 7 bases. The CDR3 has 12 amino acids. The germline gives CDR1 ENHRY, CDR2 SYGVKD. DNA of the CDR3: TGTGCCATCAGTGAGTCGGGGTTAGGCTACACCTTC. Translation: CAISESGLGYTF.

CDR3 loop: CASSLKSGTRNTGELFF. As DNA, the CDR3 is TGTGCCAGCAGCTTAAAGTCTGGGACTAGGAACACCGGGGAGCTGTTTTTT. This chain uses TRBV7-3 with TRBJ2-2; 8 bases are shared with TRBD2. Unmatched junction bases numbered 5, after V lost 1 base and J lost 1 base. The CDR3 sequence is 17 residues long. The germline V gene has CDR1 SGHTA and CDR2 FQGTGA.

The V and J genes are TRBV4-1 and TRBJ2-2, with a tentative D call TRBD2 (5 bases). Germline V gives CDR1 MGHRA, CDR2 YSYEKL. V lost 0 bases and J lost 0, with 8 bases in between. This CDR3 comprises 16 residues. CDR3 in amino acids: CASSQEVATNTGELFF. The DNA for the CDR3 is TGCGCCAGCAGCCAAGAGGTAGCGACGAACACCGGGGAGCTGTTTTTT.

The chain has TRBV11-2 and TRBJ2-6; TRBD2 might be the D (6 bases). Germline V CDR1 and CDR2: SGHAT, FQNNGV. V dropped 1 base and J dropped 2 bases, with 9 bases sitting between them. The CDR3 spans 16 residues. CDR3: CASSLVGGAGANVLTF. As DNA, the CDR3 is TGTGCCAGCAGCTTAGTGGGGGGAGCTGGGGCCAACGTCCTGACTTTC.

The chain combines TRBV3-1 with TRBJ2-1, with 13 positions matching TRBD2. V was clipped by 4 bases and J by 8 bases; unmatched bases: 5. The CDR3 runs to 15 residues. Looked up from germline, CDR1 is LGHDT and CDR2 is YNNKEL (reference sequence). The CDR3 coding sequence is TGTGCCAGCAGCCCCACTAGCGGGGGGGTTCATGAGCAGTTCTTC. It codes for CASSPTSGGVHEQFF.

The chain has TRBV7-2 and TRBJ1-6; D gene ambiguous. CDR3 length: 14 amino acids. The germline V gene encodes CDR1 SGHTA and CDR2 FQGNSA. With 0 bases removed from V and 9 bases from J, the gap between germline ends came to 9 bases. The CDR3 coding sequence is TGTGCCAGCAGCTTAGCTTGGGAGTCTTCACCCCTCCACTTT. It yields the protein CASSLAWESSPLHF.

The V and J genes are TRBV4-1 and TRBJ2-7, with TRBD2 as a possible D gene (5 bases). The CDR3 totals 15 residues. With 1 base removed from V and 2 bases from J, the gap between germline ends came to 12 bases. Germline lookup yields CDR1 MGHRA and CDR2 YSYEKL. As DNA, the CDR3 is TGCGCCAGCAGCCAAGGGCTAGCTGCGACCTACGAGCAGTACTTC. The encoded protein is CASSQGLAATYEQYF.

The chain has TRBV12-3 or TRBV12-4 and TRBJ2-1; perhaps TRBD1 as D (5 bases). The CDR3 spans 13 residues. V gave up 6 bases and J gave up 5 bases, with 11 bases separating them. The CDR3 region is CASRPTRDNEQFF. The CDR3 DNA follows: TGTGCCAGCAGGCCCACCAGGGACAATGAGCAGTTCTTC.

This rearrangement joins TRBV2 to TRBJ1-5; D is unresolved. From germline, CDR1 is SNHLY and CDR2 FYNNEI. Trimming pared 1 base from V and 13 bases from J, leaving 11 bases between. This CDR3 has 12 residues. CDR3 sequence: CASSEGRTAQHF. The CDR3 coding sequence is TGTGCCAGCAGTGAAGGGCGGACGGCGCAGCATTTT.

This chain uses TRBV7-2 with TRBJ2-7; D is unresolved. Germline CDR1 and CDR2: SGHTA and FQGNSA. CDR3 length: 12 amino acids. Trimming took 3 bases from V and 3 from J, leaving 6 bases between them. The CDR3 loop reads CASSFAHYEQYF. For the CDR3, the DNA is TGTGCCAGCAGCTTCGCCCACTACGAGCAGTACTTC.